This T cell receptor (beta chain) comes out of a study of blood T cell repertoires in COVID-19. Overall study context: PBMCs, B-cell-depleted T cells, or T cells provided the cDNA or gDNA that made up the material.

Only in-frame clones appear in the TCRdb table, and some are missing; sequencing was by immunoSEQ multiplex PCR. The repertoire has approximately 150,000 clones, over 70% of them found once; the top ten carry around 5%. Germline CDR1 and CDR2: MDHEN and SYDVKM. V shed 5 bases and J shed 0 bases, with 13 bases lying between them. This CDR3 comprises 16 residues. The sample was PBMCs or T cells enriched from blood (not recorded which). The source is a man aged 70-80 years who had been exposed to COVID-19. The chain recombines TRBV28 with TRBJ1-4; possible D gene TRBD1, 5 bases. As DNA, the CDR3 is TGTGCCAGCAGTCGACTTGGGACTGCAACTAATGAAAAACTGTTTTTT. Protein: CASSRLGTATNEKLFF.